This T cell receptor (beta chain) was sequenced for a study of shared clonotypes between healthy human individuals. Profiled with immunoSEQ multiplex PCR; TCRdb holds only in-frame clones, not every one. The sample shows around 2.1 million clones, nearly 97% of them seen only once. This clone was picked up one time. The receptor was isolated from a man between 18 and 29 years old in good health. Sequenced input: naive CD4+ T cells sorted from blood. As to subset: CD45RA+ positively selected.

This CDR3 is CASSGTRANQPQHF. In DNA, the CDR3 is TGTGCCAGCAGTGGTACCAGGGCCAATCAGCCCCAGCATTTT. This chain links TRBV6-1 with TRBJ1-5; D is perhaps TRBD1 (5 bases). CDR3 length: 14 residues. CDR1 is MNHNS, CDR2 SASEGT, per germline. Trimming removed 4 bases at V and 3 bases at J, with 10 bases between.